Below are 27 T cell receptor beta chains sequenced from a single sample in a study of T cell changes during pregnancy in multiple sclerosis. The data were produced by immunoSEQ multiplex PCR, yet TCRdb's version contains in-frame clones alone and is incomplete. The top ten hold approximately 1.7% of the sample, which has roughly 40,000 clones, roughly 94% seen once. Sequencing used peripheral blood, obtained in the third trimester of pregnancy. The origin of the receptors is a female donor with multiple sclerosis, enrolled in a pregnancy study.

The chain recombines TRBV5-1 with TRBJ1-4; D ambiguous. There are 14 residues in the CDR3. Germline loops: CDR1 SGHRS, CDR2 YFSETQ. Between the trimmed V and J ends, which lost 0 bases and 2 bases, there was a span of 5 bases. Here the CDR3 DNA reads TGCGCCAGCAGCTTGGAACAGACTAATGAAAAACTGTTTTTT. This encodes CASSLEQTNEKLFF. Supplemented by reference TRBV5-1 and TRBJ1-4, the full variable domain reads KAGVTQTPRYLIKTRGQQVTLSCSPISGHRSVSWYQQTPGQGLQFLFEYFSETQRNKGNFPGRFSGRQFSNSRSEMNVSTLELGDSALYLCASSLEQTNEKLFFGSGTQLSVL.

The chain links TRBV5-4 to TRBJ2-3, with TRBD2 as a possible D gene (6 bases). The germline V gene encodes CDR1 SGHNT and CDR2 YYREEE (reference sequence). Trimming shortened V by 0 bases and J by 2 bases, and 10 bases separated the two germline ends. The CDR3 covers 15 residues. CDR3 sequence: CASSLAAGLTDTQYF. As DNA, the CDR3 is TGTGCCAGCAGCTTGGCGGCGGGGCTCACAGATACGCAGTATTTT.

The chain links TRBV4-1 to TRBJ2-1; TRBD2 aligns across 7 bases. V lost 3 bases, J lost 8 bases, and 7 bases stayed unmatched. In germline, CDR1 is MGHRA, CDR2 YSYEKL. The CDR3 totals 14 residues. CDR3 amino acids: CASSQTGSGDEQFF. In nucleotides, the CDR3 is TGCGCCAGCAGCCAGACTGGGAGCGGGGATGAGCAGTTCTTC.

The V call is TRBV7-9, the J call TRBJ2-1; 8 bases align to TRBD1. The germline gives CDR1 SEHNR, CDR2 FQNEAQ (reference sequence). The CDR3 has 14 residues. V gave up 6 bases and J gave up 7 bases; unmatched junction bases: 8. CDR3 amino acids: CASSFRTGNNEQFF. The DNA for the CDR3 is TGTGCCAGCAGTTTTCGGACAGGGAATAATGAGCAGTTCTTC.

CDR3 sequence reads: CASSSQGLLQPQHF. The CDR3 DNA reads TGTGCCAGTAGTAGTCAGGGTTTGTTACAGCCCCAGCATTTT. The V and J genes are TRBV19 and TRBJ1-5; D is perhaps TRBD1 (5 bases). The CDR3 sequence is 14 residues long. Trimming shortened V by 4 bases and J by 7 bases, and 14 bases separated the two germline ends. CDR1 and CDR2 (germline): LNHDA, SQIVND (reference sequence).

The rearrangement joins TRBV11-3 to TRBJ2-3, with D uncertain. This CDR3 spans 14 amino acids. Trimming shortened V by 3 bases and J by 2 bases, and 9 bases separated the two germline ends. Germline-derived CDR1 and CDR2 are SGHNT and YENEEA. The DNA for the CDR3 is TGTGCCAGCAGCTTCAGGCCGAACACAGATACGCAGTATTTT. Encoded protein: CASSFRPNTDTQYF.

This chain uses TRBV5-1 with TRBJ1-4; TRBD1 is a possible D gene (6 bases). Per germline, CDR1 SGHRS and CDR2 YFSETQ. There are 16 residues in the CDR3. The germline V and J ends were trimmed by 0 bases and 8 bases, with 17 bases remaining between them. CDR3 residues: CASSLDLRGAGEKLFF. The CDR3 coding sequence is TGCGCCAGCAGCTTGGATCTGCGGGGGGCCGGGGAAAAACTGTTTTTT.

In this sample, this clone turned up once. V usage is TRBV5-1 and J usage is TRBJ2-1; TRBD2 agrees at 7 bases. CDR1 and CDR2 from the germline V gene are SGHRS and YFSETQ. There are 15 residues in the CDR3. The V gene end was trimmed by 4 bases and the J gene end by 6 bases; junction bases not matched to a gene: 10. The CDR3 nucleotides read TGCGCCAGCAGCCCCGGACTAGTAGGTACCAATGAGCAGTTCTTC. Its translation: CASSPGLVGTNEQFF.

The rearrangement joins TRBV7-8 to TRBJ2-1; D is perhaps TRBD2 (7 bases). The CDR3 is made up of 15 amino acids. Deletions cut 4 bases from V and 10 bases from J, with 20 bases between. Germline CDR1 is SGHVS and CDR2 is FQNEAQ. This chain's CDR3 is CASSSTGQGREEQFF. DNA of the CDR3: TGTGCCAGCAGCTCAACCGGGCAGGGGAGGGAAGAGCAGTTCTTC.

V and J are TRBV27 and TRBJ2-2; 10 bases are shared with TRBD1. CDR1 and CDR2 (germline): MNHEY, SMNVEV (reference sequence). J was trimmed by 6 bases and V by 6 bases; bases with no gene match: 7. This CDR3 contains 15 residues. CDR3 residues: CASSRQGALSGELFF. The CDR3 nucleotides are TGTGCCAGCAGCCGACAGGGGGCGCTTTCCGGGGAGCTGTTTTTT.

This chain links TRBV7-3 with TRBJ2-5; TRBD2 matches at 9 bases. V lost 7 bases, J lost 3 bases, and 9 bases stayed unmatched. Germline CDR1 reads SGHTA; CDR2 reads FQGTGA. The CDR3 consists of 15 residues. Here the CDR3 DNA reads TGTGCCAGCACCCTGGGGGCTAGCGGGAAAGAGACCCAGTACTTC. Its translation: CASTLGASGKETQYF. The entire variable domain, with the rest obtained from reference TRBV7-3 and TRBJ2-5, is as follows: GAGVSQTPSNKVTEKGKYVELRCDPISGHTALYWYRQSLGQGPEFLIYFQGTGAADDSGLPNDRFFAVRPEGSVSTLKIQRTERGDSAVYLCASTLGASGKETQYFGPGTRLLVL.

This rearrangement joins TRBV20-1 to TRBJ2-5, with unresolved D. The CDR3 is 11 amino acids. V was trimmed by 3 bases and J by 5 bases, leaving 7 bases between them. CDR1 is DFQATT and CDR2 is SNEGSKA in the germline V gene (reference sequence). CDR3: CSASVGETQYF. CDR3 nucleotide sequence: TGCAGTGCTAGTGTCGGGGAGACCCAGTACTTC.

The rearrangement uses TRBV15 and TRBJ1-3; D is unclear. Trimming stripped 2 bases from V and 1 base from J, with 9 bases between. CDR1 LNHNV and CDR2 YYDKDF come from the germline V gene (reference sequence). This CDR3 has 15 residues. The CDR3 loop is CATSRYRGSGNTIYF. DNA for the CDR3: TGTGCCACCAGCAGATATCGGGGATCTGGAAACACCATATATTTT.

The CDR3 reads CASRPDKIYGYTF. The DNA of the CDR3 is TGTGCCAGCAGGCCGGACAAGATCTATGGCTACACCTTC. The chain joins TRBV6-1 to TRBJ1-2; possibly TRBD1 for D (5 bases). There are 13 residues in the CDR3. V lost 6 bases to trimming and J lost 4 bases, with 12 bases between them. The germline gives CDR1 MNHNS, CDR2 SASEGT.

The chain has TRBV27 and TRBJ2-5; D remains unclear. Between the trimmed V and J ends, which lost 5 bases and 5 bases, there was a span of 15 bases. CDR1 and CDR2 from the germline V gene are MNHEY and SMNVEV (reference sequence). CDR3 length equals 14 residues. The CDR3 DNA follows: TGTGCCAGCAGTCTGAACCCGGGTATGGAGACCCAGTACTTC. It codes for CASSLNPGMETQYF.

V gene TRBV7-6 combines with J gene TRBJ1-4; D gene uncertain. Trimming took 5 bases from V and 0 from J, leaving 10 bases between them. This CDR3 contains 15 residues. Germline CDR1 reads SGHVS; CDR2 reads FNYEAQ. DNA for the CDR3: TGTGCCAGCAGCCCGCGTCCCGCAACTAATGAAAAACTGTTTTTT. Its translation: CASSPRPATNEKLFF.

This chain uses TRBV7-9 with TRBJ1-1, with a possible D match to TRBD1 (5 bases). Germline CDR1 reads SEHNR; CDR2 reads FQNEAQ (reference sequence). V was trimmed by 1 base and J by 2 bases, leaving 8 bases between them. The CDR3 has 14 amino acids. DNA of the CDR3: TGTGCCAGCAGCTTAGAACAGGCAAACACTGAAGCTTTCTTT. This encodes CASSLEQANTEAFF.

This chain uses TRBV5-1 with TRBJ1-6; TRBD1 matches 7 bases. Germline trimming cut 3 bases from V and 9 bases from J; bases unmatched to any gene: 15. This CDR3 is 17 amino acids long. CDR1 SGHRS and CDR2 YFSETQ come from the germline V gene. The CDR3 region has the DNA TGCGCCAGCAGCTACTACAGCTCAGGGGGAGGAGGTTCACCCCTCCACTTT. Protein sequence: CASSYYSSGGGGSPLHF. The full variable domain, rest sourced from reference TRBV5-1 and TRBJ1-6, is KAGVTQTPRYLIKTRGQQVTLSCSPISGHRSVSWYQQTPGQGLQFLFEYFSETQRNKGNFPGRFSGRQFSNSRSEMNVSTLELGDSALYLCASSYYSSGGGGSPLHFGNGTRLTVT.

V usage is TRBV13 and J usage is TRBJ1-2; D gene ambiguous. This CDR3 comprises 14 residues. Germline CDR1 PRHDT, CDR2 FYEKMQ (reference sequence). The V gene lost 2 bases and the J gene lost 8 bases, with 15 bases spanning the gap. The CDR3 sequence: CASSLYRVGEGYTF. The CDR3 nucleotides are TGTGCCAGCAGCTTATATCGGGTCGGGGAGGGCTACACCTTC.

This chain joins TRBV30 and TRBJ2-7; 7 nucleotides agree with TRBD1. The CDR3 runs 13 residues. CDR1 and CDR2 (germline): GTSNPN, SVGIG (reference sequence). Losses at the gene ends were 3 bases for V and 4 bases for J; bases not matched to a gene: 6. CDR3 amino acids: CAWSAGDSYEQYF. As DNA, the CDR3 is TGTGCCTGGAGCGCCGGGGACAGTTACGAGCAGTACTTC.

In this sample, this clone turned up once. The rearrangement links TRBV5-6 to TRBJ1-4; D remains unclear. CDR3 length: 12 amino acids. With 2 bases removed from V and 7 bases from J, the gap between germline ends came to 6 bases. Germline values: CDR1 SGHDT, CDR2 YYEEEE. CDR3: CASSFYSEKLFF. As DNA, the CDR3 is TGTGCCAGCAGCTTTTACAGTGAAAAACTGTTTTTT.

The chain combines TRBV5-5 with TRBJ2-1, with 8 bases aligning to TRBD2. Per germline, CDR1 SGHKS and CDR2 YYEKEE (reference sequence). This CDR3 region has 17 residues. V trimming: 2 bases; J trimming: 5 bases; junction bases outside the gene matches: 12. The CDR3: CASSFPQERGTHNEQFF. In DNA, the CDR3 is TGTGCCAGCAGCTTCCCTCAGGAGCGGGGGACCCACAATGAGCAGTTCTTC.

The DNA of the CDR3 is TGTGCCAGCGGGGGACTAGCGGGACTCACAGATACGCAGTATTTT. Translated: CASGGLAGLTDTQYF. The V gene is TRBV2, the J gene TRBJ2-3; TRBD2 aligns across 13 bases. V gave up 8 bases and J gave up 2 bases; unmatched junction bases: 4. The CDR3 totals 15 residues. CDR1 and CDR2 from the germline V gene are SNHLY and FYNNEI.

V and J are TRBV5-1 and TRBJ2-5, with D unresolved. Germline CDR1 and CDR2: SGHRS and YFSETQ. The germline V and J ends were trimmed by 0 bases and 3 bases, with 6 bases remaining between them. The CDR3 consists of 13 residues. CDR3 DNA sequence: TGCGCCAGCAGCTTGGGCCCAGAAGAGACCCAGTACTTC. This translates into CASSLGPEETQYF.

In its sample, this clone was seen once. V is TRBV5-8 and J is TRBJ2-3; D perhaps matches TRBD1 (5 bases). Deletions cut 6 bases from V and 14 bases from J, with 19 bases between. CDR3 size: 12 residues. Germline V gene lookup returns CDR1 SGHTS and CDR2 YDEGEE. For the CDR3, the DNA is TGTGCCAGCAAAAGGTGGCAGGGTAATTCGTATTTT. It is translated as CASKRWQGNSYF.

V usage is TRBV30 and J usage is TRBJ2-5, with D possibly matching TRBD1 (6 bases). In germline, CDR1 is GTSNPN, CDR2 SVGIG (reference sequence). This CDR3 region has 12 residues. Trimming removed 0 bases at V and 4 bases at J, with 6 bases between. The CDR3 sequence is CAWSVQGETQYF. CDR3 DNA sequence: TGTGCCTGGAGTGTACAGGGAGAGACCCAGTACTTC. The entire variable domain, with the rest obtained from reference TRBV30 and TRBJ2-5, is as follows: SQTIHQWPATLVQPVGSPLSLECTVEGTSNPNLYWYRQAAGRGLQLLFYSVGIGQISSEVPQNLSASRPQDRQFILSSKKLLLSDSGFYLCAWSVQGETQYFGPGTRLLVL.

The chain combines TRBV18 with TRBJ1-2, with D hard to call. This CDR3 comprises 15 residues. Germline values: CDR1 KGHSH, CDR2 LQKENI. The V end lost 1 base, the J end lost 0 bases, and 9 bases lay between the germline ends. In nucleotides, the CDR3 is TGTGCCAGCTCACCACAGTCCGAGCCTAACTATGGCTACACCTTC. The encoded protein is CASSPQSEPNYGYTF.